The 4 T cell receptor beta chains presented below share a single source sample, sequenced in a study of long-term antiretroviral therapy in people with HIV. Researchers report immunoSEQ v3.0 was run at survey level. Repertoires were generated with immunoSEQ multiplex PCR, while TCRdb's copy carries only in-frame clones and drops some. The table lists about 48,000 clones, around four fifths of them singletons, with 2.5% to 3.5% in the top ten. Sequencing used unsorted PBMCs, obtained 0.8 years after starting antiretroviral therapy. These receptors originate from a woman younger than 30 with HIV.

This chain joins TRBV5-1 and TRBJ2-3, with a weak D call TRBD2 (6 bases). The CDR3 covers 15 residues. Per germline, CDR1 SGHRS and CDR2 YFSETQ. V was clipped by 5 bases and J by 5 bases, with 18 bases between them. CDR3 sequence reads: CASRSGTGVGDTQYF. For the CDR3, the DNA is TGCGCCAGCAGGTCCGGGACTGGGGTCGGAGATACGCAGTATTTT.

The rearrangement links TRBV28 to TRBJ2-7; D is unresolved. The germline V and J ends were trimmed by 2 bases and 6 bases, with 5 bases remaining between them. This CDR3 contains 11 residues. Per the germline V gene, CDR1 is MDHEN and CDR2 is SYDVKM. The CDR3 nucleotides read TGTGCCAGCAGTTTAAGGAGCGAGCAGTACTTC. This gives the protein CASSLRSEQYF.

This clone has just one count. This chain connects TRBV7-9 to TRBJ1-4, with D perhaps TRBD1 (5 bases). The CDR3 totals 14 residues. CDR1 is SEHNR and CDR2 is FQNEAQ in the germline V gene (reference sequence). Trimming removed 5 bases at V and 8 bases at J, with 15 bases between. The CDR3 loop reads CASSEAQGGEKLFF. The DNA for the CDR3 is TGTGCCAGCAGCGAGGCCCAGGGCGGCGAAAAACTGTTTTTT.

The V gene is TRBV15, the J gene TRBJ2-4; D is uncertain. The CDR3 length is 14 residues. Germline V CDR1 and CDR2: LNHNV, YYDKDF (reference sequence). The V and J ends lost 9 bases and 1 base respectively, with 13 bases between them. The CDR3 is CATNKPPAKNIQYF. CDR3 sequence (DNA): TGTGCCACTAACAAGCCCCCGGCCAAAAACATTCAGTACTTC. Combining the CDR3 with reference TRBV15 and TRBJ2-4 gives the whole variable domain DAMVIQNPRYQVTQFGKPVTLSCSQTLNHNVMYWYQQKSSQAPKLLFHYYDKDFNNEADTPDNFQSRRPNTSFCFLDIRSPGLGDTAMYLCATNKPPAKNIQYFGAGTRLSVL.